The 28 T cell receptor beta chains in this list originate from one sample, sequenced in a study of cytomegalovirus exposure and HLA in healthy donors. Sequencing was performed with immunoSEQ multiplex PCR; in TCRdb, only in-frame clones are kept and a portion is missing. The sample has about 110,000 clones, roughly 90% seen once. Sequencing was done on a sample of PBMCs. The receptors stem from a woman in her 30s in good health and CMV-seropositive.

V gene TRBV7-3 combines with J gene TRBJ2-1; 10 bases map to TRBD2. Germline CDR1 SGHTA, CDR2 FQGTGA. The CDR3 totals 15 residues. J was trimmed by 2 bases and V by 4 bases; bases with no gene match: 2. CDR3 DNA sequence: TGTGCCAGCAGCTCCCTAGCGGGAGCCTACAATGAGCAGTTCTTC. It encodes CASSSLAGAYNEQFF.

The chain recombines TRBV5-4 with TRBJ2-2; the match to TRBD1 covers 12 bases. Germline-derived CDR1 and CDR2 are SGHNT and YYREEE (reference sequence). The CDR3 has 15 residues. J gave up 7 bases and V 3 bases, and 4 bases lay outside the gene matches. The CDR3 nucleotides are TGTGCCAGCAGCTCGGGACAGGGGGCTTTCGGGGAGCTGTTTTTT. It codes for CASSSGQGAFGELFF.

The V call is TRBV19, the J call TRBJ1-5; D is undetermined. This CDR3 is built from 13 residues. Per the germline V gene, CDR1 is LNHDA and CDR2 is SQIVND (reference sequence). Trimming removed 5 bases from V and 4 bases from J, with 9 bases in between. The CDR3 reads CASSPSPNQPQHF. In nucleotides, the CDR3 is TGTGCCAGTAGTCCGAGTCCGAATCAGCCCCAGCATTTT.

CDR3 amino acids: CASSSLPLTSGRINEQFF. CDR3 coding DNA: TGTGCCAGCAGCTCCCTCCCCCTGACTAGCGGGAGGATTAATGAGCAGTTCTTC. This chain connects TRBV7-3 to TRBJ2-1; 13 bases agree with TRBD2. Germline V gene lookup returns CDR1 SGHTA and CDR2 FQGTGA. Germline trimming cut 4 bases from V and 7 bases from J; bases unmatched to any gene: 13. The CDR3 has 18 residues.

The chain employs TRBV19 and TRBJ1-2; D may be TRBD1 (5 bases). The length of the CDR3 is 16 residues. V lost 0 bases and J lost 6, with 17 bases in between. Germline loops: CDR1 LNHDA, CDR2 SQIVND (reference sequence). The CDR3 reads CASSIDLSGGVNGYTF. As DNA, the CDR3 is TGTGCCAGTAGTATAGATCTATCCGGGGGAGTTAATGGCTACACCTTC.

This chain joins TRBV30 and TRBJ2-5; weak D call: TRBD2 (6 bases). Germline V lookup: CDR1 GTSNPN, CDR2 SVGIG (reference sequence). V lost 2 bases to trimming and J lost 1 base, with 17 bases between them. The CDR3 consists of 16 residues. The CDR3 nucleotides are TGTGCCTGGAGTCGGTTCGGGGAGGTGGTCCAAGAGACCCAGTACTTC. Protein sequence: CAWSRFGEVVQETQYF.

The rearrangement uses TRBV11-1 and TRBJ2-1, with D possibly TRBD1 on 6 matching bases. CDR3 length equals 14 residues. CDR1 is SGHAT and CDR2 is FQDESV in the germline V gene (reference sequence). With 5 bases removed from V and 9 bases from J, the gap between germline ends came to 17 bases. Written as DNA, the CDR3 is TGTGCCAGCAGCCCGTCCCGGGACATTAGTGAGCAGTTCTTC. Protein product: CASSPSRDISEQFF.

V is TRBV15 and J is TRBJ2-3; TRBD1 is a possible D gene (5 bases). Germline assignment: CDR1 LNHNV and CDR2 YYDKDF (reference sequence). The CDR3 totals 14 residues. V was shortened by 3 bases and J by 4 bases, with 11 bases between the two germline ends. The CDR3 protein is CATSRTVFADTQYF. The CDR3 coding sequence is TGTGCCACCAGCAGGACAGTGTTCGCAGATACGCAGTATTTT.

The chain carries TRBV5-1 and TRBJ2-2, with 10 bases identical to TRBD2. V lost 2 bases and J lost 0; bases outside the gene matches: 1. The CDR3 totals 16 residues. In germline, CDR1 is SGHRS, CDR2 YFSETQ. CDR3 region: CASSFLAGANTGELFF. In nucleotides, the CDR3 is TGCGCCAGCAGCTTTCTAGCGGGGGCGAACACCGGGGAGCTGTTTTTT.

The chain combines TRBV7-9 with TRBJ2-3, with D possibly being TRBD2 (5 bases). The ends were cut back, 8 bases at V and 4 bases at J, with 7 bases in the middle. This CDR3 spans 11 amino acids. CDR1 and CDR2 from the germline V gene are SEHNR and FQNEAQ (reference sequence). The CDR3 loop is CASQRADTQYF. For the CDR3, the DNA is TGTGCCAGCCAGAGGGCAGATACGCAGTATTTT.

J is TRBJ2-1 and V is TRBV7-9; D is unclear. Trimming shortened V by 5 bases and J by 7 bases, and 6 bases separated the two germline ends. Germline values: CDR1 SEHNR, CDR2 FQNEAQ (reference sequence). This CDR3 region has 11 residues. The CDR3 reads CASSPGNEQFF. The CDR3 DNA sequence: TGTGCCAGCAGCCCCGGTAATGAGCAGTTCTTC.

The chain joins TRBV19 to TRBJ2-7; D is perhaps TRBD2 (6 bases). The CDR3 runs 14 residues. V lost 5 bases, J lost 4 bases, and 15 bases lay in between. Per germline, CDR1 LNHDA and CDR2 SQIVND (reference sequence). The CDR3 DNA follows: TGTGCCAGTAGTTCCTCCGTCCGGGGGTACGAGCAGTACTTC. Protein product: CASSSSVRGYEQYF.

This clone was seen once. V is TRBV5-1 and J is TRBJ2-2; TRBD2 matches 10 bases. The germline V gene encodes CDR1 SGHRS and CDR2 YFSETQ. The CDR3 runs to 16 residues. J gave up 5 bases and V 0 bases, and 4 bases lay outside the gene matches. The CDR3 loop reads CASSLEGTSVTGELFF. The CDR3 coding sequence is TGCGCCAGCAGCTTGGAGGGGACTAGCGTAACCGGGGAGCTGTTTTTT.

This clone was counted only a few times. The chain is built from TRBV25-1 and TRBJ1-5; TRBD1 might be the D (6 bases). The germline V and J ends were trimmed by 2 bases and 9 bases, with 14 bases remaining between them. This CDR3 has 14 residues. Germline loops: CDR1 MGHDK, CDR2 SYGVNS. The CDR3 sequence: CASSERQGTRPQHF. For the CDR3, the DNA is TGTGCCAGCAGTGAAAGGCAGGGGACCAGGCCCCAGCATTTT.

The V gene is TRBV6-6, the J gene TRBJ2-1; 10 bases map to TRBD1. The junction had 5 bases not matched to a gene; V was cut back by 7 bases and J by 2 bases. The CDR3 is made up of 15 amino acids. Germline lookup yields CDR1 MNHNY and CDR2 SVGAGI (reference sequence). The CDR3 DNA is TGTGCCAGCACACCGGGACAGGGGACCTACAATGAGCAGTTCTTC. Protein sequence: CASTPGQGTYNEQFF.

The chain carries TRBV5-5 and TRBJ1-4; 9 nucleotides match TRBD1. The V segment lost 4 bases and the J segment 8 bases; nucleotides outside the gene matches: 9. Germline CDR1 SGHKS, CDR2 YYEKEE (reference sequence). This CDR3 spans 15 amino acids. The CDR3 DNA follows: TGTGCCAGCAGCCCTACGGGACAGGGTCAAGAAAAACTGTTTTTT. It translates to CASSPTGQGQEKLFF.

This chain's CDR3 is CASSLGTGHNEQFF. Written as DNA, the CDR3 is TGCGCCAGCAGCCTAGGGACAGGGCACAATGAGCAGTTCTTC. The chain combines TRBV5-1 with TRBJ2-1, with 9 bases identical to TRBD1. V gave up 4 bases and J gave up 5 bases; unmatched junction bases: 4. The CDR3 loop spans 14 amino acids. CDR1 SGHRS and CDR2 YFSETQ come from the germline V gene.

DNA of the CDR3: TGTGCCACTGGACAGGGCCCCTACGAGCAGTACTTC. Translating it yields CATGQGPYEQYF. The rearrangement uses TRBV27 and TRBJ2-7; TRBD1 aligns across 8 bases. CDR1 and CDR2 (germline): MNHEY, SMNVEV (reference sequence). The CDR3 sequence is 12 residues long. J gave up 2 bases and V 10 bases, and 4 bases lay outside the gene matches.

V and J are TRBV30 and TRBJ2-5, with 8 bases lining up with TRBD2. The CDR3 is made up of 15 amino acids. The J segment lost 2 bases and the V segment lost 8 bases, leaving 13 bases of the junction unmatched. Germline assignment: CDR1 GTSNPN and CDR2 SVGIG (reference sequence). The CDR3 DNA reads as TGTGCCGGGAATATGGGCGGGAGGTCTCAAGAGACCCAGTACTTC. Protein: CAGNMGGRSQETQYF. Filled out from reference TRBV30 and TRBJ2-5, the complete variable domain reads SQTIHQWPATLVQPVGSPLSLECTVEGTSNPNLYWYRQAAGRGLQLLFYSVGIGQISSEVPQNLSASRPQDRQFILSSKKLLLSDSGFYLCAGNMGGRSQETQYFGPGTRLLVL.

V usage is TRBV5-5 and J usage is TRBJ2-5, with D hard to call. V gave up 1 base and J gave up 4 bases, with 8 bases separating them. The CDR3 is 13 amino acids. Germline assignment: CDR1 SGHKS and CDR2 YYEKEE (reference sequence). The CDR3 spells CASSLMPRETQYF. CDR3 in DNA: TGTGCCAGCAGCTTGATGCCGCGAGAGACCCAGTACTTC.

The V gene is TRBV28, the J gene TRBJ2-7; 10 nucleotides align to TRBD2. There are 14 residues in the CDR3. After removal of 3 bases from V and 6 bases from J, the junction contained 5 bases not matched to a gene. Germline assignment: CDR1 MDHEN and CDR2 SYDVKM. CDR3 nucleotide sequence: TGTGCCAGCAGTTTGGGTAGCGGGAGGCTCGAGCAGTACTTC. Protein: CASSLGSGRLEQYF.

The V call is TRBV6-1, the J call TRBJ1-4; D call uncertain. The V and J ends lost 1 base and 16 bases respectively, with 22 bases between them. Germline V lookup: CDR1 MNHNS, CDR2 SASEGT. The CDR3 runs to 15 residues. The CDR3 nucleotides read TGTGCCAGCAGTGAAGGCGGAGTACCCATTGAAAGCAGGTTTTTT. This translates into CASSEGGVPIESRFF.

This chain connects TRBV5-6 to TRBJ2-6; 11 positions agree with TRBD1. V gave up 4 bases and J gave up 2 bases; unmatched junction bases: 11. CDR3 length equals 19 residues. Germline CDR1 and CDR2: SGHDT and YYEEEE. The CDR3, as DNA: TGTGCCAGCAGCCCTGGCGGTCGGACAGGGGGCGCTGGGGCCAACGTCCTGACTTTC. Translating gives CASSPGGRTGGAGANVLTF.

The V call is TRBV7-6, the J call TRBJ2-7, with D possibly TRBD2 on 5 matching bases. The germline V and J ends were trimmed by 3 bases and 1 base, with 10 bases remaining between them. CDR1 is SGHVS, CDR2 FNYEAQ, per germline. CDR3 length: 14 residues. This CDR3 is CASSLSDWSYEQYF. The CDR3 bases are TGTGCCAGCAGCTTGTCGGACTGGTCCTACGAGCAGTACTTC.

V and J are TRBV21-1 and TRBJ2-2; TRBD2 is the table's D call, not checked against the DNA. TRBV21-1 is noted as a pseudogene. The CDR3 totals 21 residues. DNA of the CDR3: TGTGCCAGCAGCAAAGGAGGGACTAGCGGGATAGTTTTAGCCGTAACCGGGGAGCTGTTTTTT. Protein: CASSKGGTSGIVLAVTGELFF.

The gene calls are TRBV25-1 and TRBJ2-1; D not resolved. The germline CDR1 and CDR2 sequences are MGHDK and SYGVNS. This CDR3 contains 13 residues. V lost 4 bases to trimming and J lost 7 bases, with 11 bases between them. For the CDR3, the DNA is TGTGCCAGCAGTGCAGTAGGCGGAAATGAGCAGTTCTTC. It encodes CASSAVGGNEQFF.

This chain connects TRBV11-2 to TRBJ2-2, with D perhaps TRBD1 (5 bases). V shed 6 bases and J shed 7 bases, with 21 bases lying between them. CDR1 and CDR2 from the germline V gene are SGHAT and FQNNGV. CDR3 length: 16 residues. CDR3 sequence reads: CASSPLRTLKSGELFF. The DNA for the CDR3 is TGTGCCAGCAGTCCATTACGGACATTAAAGAGCGGGGAGCTGTTTTTT.

This clone was detected a few times. V and J are TRBV6-1 and TRBJ1-2; D is possibly TRBD1 (5 bases). Germline V lookup: CDR1 MNHNS, CDR2 SASEGT. V lost 5 bases and J lost 8, with 9 bases in between. This CDR3 has 11 residues. CDR3 in DNA: TGTGCCAGCAGTTACGGGGGAGGCTACACCTTC. The encoded protein is CASSYGGGYTF.